Listed below are T cell receptor beta chains from one sample, sequenced in a study of blood T cell repertoires in COVID-19. Measured with immunoSEQ multiplex PCR; TCRdb has only the in-frame clones, and not every one. The table has 65,000 to 75,000 clones, approximately 80% seen once; the top ten hold less than 15%. The sample comprised peripheral blood. The receptors were sampled from a human donor in a cohort sampled during active COVID-19. The CDR3 runs from the conserved cysteine through the conserved F or W. D genes are given only for firm matches. Rows give clone size only sometimes, using once, few, many, or a class for an expanded clone.

J: TRBJ1-6; D: -; size: once; V: TRBV7-8; CDR3: CASSLNVEGNSPLHF; DNA: TGTGCCAGCAGCCTAAATGTGGAGGGAAATTCACCCCTCCACTTT
J: TRBJ1-1; D: TRBD1; size: -; V: TRBV7-3; CDR3: CASSLTGGTSHTEAFF; DNA: TGTGCCAGCAGCTTGACAGGGGGGACTTCGCACACTGAAGCTTTCTTT
J: TRBJ1-5; D: -; size: -; V: TRBV6-5; CDR3: CASRPGQHQPQHF; DNA: TGTGCCAGCAGACCCGGACAGCATCAGCCCCAGCATTTT
J: TRBJ1-4; D: TRBD1; size: -; V: TRBV27; CDR3: CASRPGGPNEKLFF; DNA: TGTGCCAGCAGACCAGGGGGCCCTAATGAAAAACTGTTTTTT
J: TRBJ2-5; D: -; size: -; V: TRBV6-5; CDR3: CASKRRAGETQYF; DNA: TGTGCCAGCAAACGTAGAGCCGGGGAGACCCAGTACTTC
J: TRBJ1-1; D: -; size: -; V: TRBV9; CDR3: CASSPRLARHDEAFF; DNA: TGTGCCAGCAGCCCACGATTGGCCAGGCACGATGAAGCTTTCTTT
J: TRBJ2-1; D: TRBD2; size: -; V: TRBV9; CDR3: CASSVAPGTSANEQFF; DNA: TGTGCCAGCAGCGTAGCCCCTGGGACTAGTGCCAATGAGCAGTTCTTC
J: TRBJ1-1; D: TRBD1; size: many; V: TRBV5-4; CDR3: CASSAGAFRGHLNTEAFF; DNA: TGTGCCAGCAGCGCGGGCGCCTTTAGGGGGCATTTGAACACTGAAGCTTTCTTT
J: TRBJ2-7; D: TRBD1; size: -; V: TRBV6-2/TRBV6-3; CDR3: CASSSQGDEQYF; DNA: TGTGCCAGCAGTTCACAGGGGGACGAGCAGTACTTC
J: TRBJ1-2; D: -; size: -; V: TRBV5-5; CDR3: CASSLEGGLVVGYTF; DNA: TGTGCCAGCAGCTTGGAGGGAGGTTTAGTGGTTGGCTACACCTTC
J: TRBJ2-5; D: -; size: -; V: TRBV9; CDR3: CASSPTLTGQETQYF; DNA: TGTGCCAGCAGCCCGACGTTGACAGGTCAAGAGACCCAGTACTTC
J: TRBJ2-2; D: -; size: -; V: TRBV18; CDR3: CASSPRSTGELFF; DNA: TGTGCCAGCTCACCCCGCAGCACCGGGGAGCTGTTTTTT
J: TRBJ1-1; D: TRBD1; size: -; V: TRBV11-1; CDR3: CASSSRTGGGTEAFF; DNA: TGTGCCAGCAGCTCCCGGACAGGGGGCGGTACTGAAGCTTTCTTT
J: TRBJ1-1; D: -; size: many; V: TRBV6-6; CDR3: CASKPDTEAFF; DNA: TGTGCCAGCAAGCCCGACACTGAAGCTTTCTTT
J: TRBJ1-5; D: TRBD1; size: -; V: TRBV19; CDR3: CASSSLDRQRNQPQHF; DNA: TGTGCCAGTAGTTCCCTGGACAGGCAGCGCAATCAGCCCCAGCATTTT
J: TRBJ2-1; D: TRBD1; size: few; V: TRBV2; CDR3: CASSADRAHEQFF; DNA: TGTGCCAGCAGTGCCGACAGGGCGCATGAGCAGTTCTTC
J: TRBJ2-1; D: -; size: -; V: TRBV7-3; CDR3: CASSFRLAGEQFF; DNA: TGTGCCAGCAGCTTTCGACTGGCTGGGGAGCAGTTCTTC
J: TRBJ2-6; D: -; size: few; V: TRBV6-5; CDR3: CASSFKSSGANVLTF; DNA: TGTGCCAGCAGTTTCAAGAGCTCTGGGGCCAACGTCCTGACTTTC
J: TRBJ2-1; D: -; size: -; V: TRBV11-3; CDR3: CASSSGVRQFF; DNA: TGTGCCAGCAGCTCAGGGGTACGTCAGTTCTTC
J: TRBJ1-1; D: -; size: -; V: TRBV5-1; CDR3: CASSLRQNTEAFF; DNA: TGCGCCAGCAGCTTGAGACAGAACACTGAAGCTTTCTTT
J: TRBJ2-7; D: TRBD1; size: once; V: TRBV18; CDR3: CASSRGQGATYEQYF; DNA: TGTGCCAGCTCACGCGGACAGGGGGCAACCTACGAGCAGTACTTC
J: TRBJ2-3; D: TRBD1; size: few; V: TRBV5-8; CDR3: CASRLGQSTDTQYF; DNA: TGTGCCAGCAGACTGGGACAGTCCACAGATACGCAGTATTTT
J: TRBJ2-3; D: -; size: -; V: TRBV11-3; CDR3: CASSLGVWDTQTVDTQYF; DNA: TGTGCCAGCAGCTTAGGGGTTTGGGACACCCAAACGGTGGATACGCAGTATTTT